This T cell receptor (beta chain) was recorded in a study of shared clonotypes between healthy human individuals. Study details: The study drew on a couple of women and three men aged 18 to 49 as donors.

Measured with immunoSEQ multiplex PCR; TCRdb has only the in-frame clones, and not every one. There are 2 million or so clones in the sample; 90% to 95% occur only once, and 0.13% lies in the top ten. With 2 bases clipped from V and 4 bases from J, the junction kept 1 base outside the gene matches. Germline lookup yields CDR1 MDHEN and CDR2 SYDVKM. There are 13 residues in the CDR3. This TCR was recovered from a man in his late teens or twenties in good health. This rearrangement joins TRBV28 to TRBJ1-2; 7 bases are shared with TRBD1. Sequencing used naive CD4+ T cells sorted from blood. Subset indicated: CD45RA+ positively selected. The CDR3 loop is CASSLGDSYGYTF. The CDR3 region has the DNA TGTGCCAGCAGTTTAGGGGACAGCTATGGCTACACCTTC.